The sequence of this T cell receptor beta chain was determined in a study of regulatory and conventional T cells in RAG deficiency. General observations from the study: Shannon entropy was markedly lower and Simpson indices higher in RAG-deficient patients than control T-cell subsets. Shorter CDR3s in all patient subsets; >75% Treg-Tconv overlap in Omenn. Treg unique TCR beta sequences were about 91-fold fewer in Omenn syndrome and CID/AS patients than controls.

Genomic DNA came from blood regulatory T cells gated CD4+ CD25-high CD127-low. The method was immunoSEQ multiplex PCR; TCRdb's version includes in-frame clones alone and lacks a portion of them. In the table there are tens of thousands of clones, just over 90% of which are singletons. In germline, CDR1 is MNHEY, CDR2 SVGAGI. V dropped 2 bases and J dropped 3 bases, with 6 bases sitting between them. The CDR3 totals 13 residues. In the case of this clone: Its antigen is currently unknown.

These same records also appear under a second study, on regulatory T cells. That study adds: The primer mix had 52 TRBV and 13 TRBJ primers.

The rearrangement links TRBV6-5 to TRBJ2-3; D uncertain. The TCR sequence derives from a human donor in good health. The sequencing sample was made of Tregs sorted from blood. CDR3 region: CASSYQATDTQYF. As DNA, the CDR3 is TGTGCCAGCAGTTACCAGGCAACAGATACGCAGTATTTT.